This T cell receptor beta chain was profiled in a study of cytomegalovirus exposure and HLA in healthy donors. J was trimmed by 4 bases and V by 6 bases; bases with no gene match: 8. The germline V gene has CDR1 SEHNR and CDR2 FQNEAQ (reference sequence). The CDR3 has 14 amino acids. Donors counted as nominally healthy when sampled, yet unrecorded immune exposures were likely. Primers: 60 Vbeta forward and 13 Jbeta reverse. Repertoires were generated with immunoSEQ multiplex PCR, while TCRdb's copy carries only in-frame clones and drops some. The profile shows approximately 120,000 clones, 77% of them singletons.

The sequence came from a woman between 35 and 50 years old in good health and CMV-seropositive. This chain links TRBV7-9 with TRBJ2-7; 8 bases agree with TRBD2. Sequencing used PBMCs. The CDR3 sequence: CASSQASGSYEQYF. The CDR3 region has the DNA TGTGCCAGCAGTCAAGCAAGCGGGAGTTACGAGCAGTACTTC.